Following are 29 T cell receptor beta chains from one sample sequenced in a study of technical replicates of blood from a handful of donors. The method was immunoSEQ multiplex PCR; TCRdb's version includes in-frame clones alone and lacks a portion of them. The table lists about 84,000 clones, 95% to 98% of them singletons. Sequencing was performed on T cells isolated from PBMCs. These receptors were taken from a human donor in good health.

V gene TRBV10-1 combines with J gene TRBJ1-2, with 8 bases identical to TRBD1. There are 12 residues in the CDR3. V lost 6 bases, J lost 8 bases, and 5 bases stayed unmatched. The V gene's germline CDR1 is WNHNN and CDR2 SYGVQD (reference sequence). The CDR3 DNA sequence: TGCGCCAGCAGCCACGGACAGGGAGGCTACACCTTC. Encoded protein: CASSHGQGGYTF.

The rearrangement uses TRBV6-5 and TRBJ2-3; TRBD2 aligns across 9 bases. The CDR3 contains 14 residues. With V trimmed by 5 bases and J by 6 bases, 6 bases remained unmatched. Germline V gene sequence: CDR1 MNHEY, CDR2 SVGAGI. The CDR3 DNA follows: TGTGCCAGCAGTCCGAGCGGGGGGCCCGATACGCAGTATTTT. Amino acid sequence: CASSPSGGPDTQYF.

The V gene is TRBV11-3, the J gene TRBJ1-1; 7 bases are shared with TRBD1. This CDR3 spans 15 amino acids. With 5 bases clipped from V and 4 bases from J, the junction kept 10 bases outside the gene matches. CDR1 is SGHNT, CDR2 YENEEA, per germline. The CDR3 loop reads CASSPYGQVGTEAFF. The CDR3 region has the DNA TGTGCCAGCAGCCCGTACGGACAGGTTGGCACTGAAGCTTTCTTT.

This clone was observed a single time. This chain uses TRBV7-8 with TRBJ1-5; no reliable D call. Germline assignment: CDR1 SGHVS and CDR2 FQNEAQ. The V and J ends lost 4 bases and 6 bases respectively, with 7 bases between them. The CDR3 runs 12 residues. This CDR3 is CASSSGSQPQHF. For the CDR3, the DNA is TGTGCCAGCAGCTCGGGTTCTCAGCCCCAGCATTTT.

The chain employs TRBV28 and TRBJ2-7; D not resolved. The germline gives CDR1 MDHEN, CDR2 SYDVKM. CDR3 size: 13 residues. The ends were cut back, 10 bases at V and 0 bases at J, with 13 bases in the middle. This chain's CDR3 is CATCYGGSYEQYF. DNA of the CDR3: TGTGCCACCTGCTACGGCGGCTCCTACGAGCAGTACTTC.

The chain carries TRBV7-3 and TRBJ1-1; TRBD1 aligns across 8 bases. With V trimmed by 2 bases and J by 5 bases, 7 bases remained unmatched. This CDR3 is built from 15 residues. CDR1 SGHTA and CDR2 FQGTGA come from the germline V gene. The CDR3 region has the DNA TGTGCCAGCAGCTTACATACAGGGGGAGGGACTGAAGCTTTCTTT. Translated: CASSLHTGGGTEAFF.

The chain uses TRBV7-8 and TRBJ1-1, with TRBD1 matching 9 bases. Trimming cost V 5 bases and J 7 bases; bases outside gene matches: 11. The CDR3 is made up of 15 amino acids. The germline V gene has CDR1 SGHVS and CDR2 FQNEAQ. As DNA, the CDR3 is TGTGCCAGCAGCCCCGAGCTGGGACAGGGACTTGAAGCTTTCTTT. As protein: CASSPELGQGLEAFF.

The CDR3 DNA reads TGTGCCAGCAGCTTACCCAGGGGGCTAATGAACACTGAAGCTTTCTTT. It translates to CASSLPRGLMNTEAFF. This rearrangement joins TRBV7-2 to TRBJ1-1, with TRBD1 matching over 8 bases. Germline loops: CDR1 SGHTA, CDR2 FQGNSA. This CDR3 region has 16 residues. The trim removed 2 bases at V and 0 bases at J, leaving 5 bases unmatched.

This clone has a single count. This chain uses TRBV18 with TRBJ1-2, with D uncertain. Germline V gene data show CDR1 as KGHSH and CDR2 as LQKENI. Trimming left V 5 bases short and J 4 bases short, with 11 bases between. This CDR3 region has 13 residues. CDR3 DNA: TGTGCCAGCTCAGAGGGCGGCATCTATGGCTACACCTTC. Its translation is CASSEGGIYGYTF.

This clone was seen once. V and J are TRBV7-8 and TRBJ2-2, with no clear D. Trimming removed 5 bases at V and 7 bases at J, with 8 bases between. The CDR3 is 12 amino acids. The germline gives CDR1 SGHVS, CDR2 FQNEAQ. The CDR3 nucleotides are TGTGCCAGCAGCCCTGTCGTCGGGGAGCTGTTTTTT. Amino acid sequence: CASSPVVGELFF.

The gene calls are TRBV10-3 and TRBJ2-3; 10 bases are shared with TRBD2. The V and J ends lost 7 bases and 4 bases, in that order; junction bases with no gene match: 2. Germline V gene sequence: CDR1 ENHRY, CDR2 SYGVKD. The CDR3 is 13 amino acids. CDR3: CAITSGSPDTQYF. Written as DNA, the CDR3 is TGTGCCATCACTAGCGGGAGCCCAGATACGCAGTATTTT.

The genes are TRBV4-1 and TRBJ2-1; TRBD1 aligns across 7 bases. Germline V gene lookup returns CDR1 MGHRA and CDR2 YSYEKL. With 2 bases clipped from V and 3 bases from J, the junction kept 7 bases outside the gene matches. The CDR3 is made up of 16 amino acids. The chain's CDR3 is CASSQFVGTDYNEQFF. In nucleotides, the CDR3 is TGCGCCAGCAGCCAATTCGTGGGGACAGACTACAATGAGCAGTTCTTC.

The chain has TRBV2 and TRBJ1-2; 7 nucleotides line up with TRBD1. This CDR3 comprises 12 residues. Germline loops: CDR1 SNHLY, CDR2 FYNNEI. V lost 7 bases, J lost 4 bases, and 3 bases stayed unmatched. Here the CDR3 DNA reads TGTGCCAGCATGGCAGGGGGCTATGGCTACACCTTC. Protein sequence: CASMAGGYGYTF.

The chain carries TRBV28 and TRBJ2-3; TRBD1 matches at 11 bases. With V trimmed by 3 bases and J by 5 bases, 16 bases remained unmatched. The CDR3 covers 19 residues. Germline loops: CDR1 MDHEN, CDR2 SYDVKM. This chain's CDR3 is CASSFGLEPGQGARDTQYF. CDR3 nucleotide sequence: TGTGCCAGCAGTTTCGGGTTGGAACCTGGACAGGGGGCAAGAGATACGCAGTATTTT.

J is TRBJ1-2 and V is TRBV7-2; the match to TRBD1 covers 10 bases. Germline trimming cut 5 bases from V and 4 bases from J; bases unmatched to any gene: 4. The CDR3 sequence is 14 residues long. Germline values: CDR1 SGHTA, CDR2 FQGNSA. CDR3 coding DNA: TGTGCCAGCAGCCCGCGGGACAGGGGCTATGGCTACACCTTC. Protein sequence: CASSPRDRGYGYTF.

The chain has TRBV5-6 and TRBJ2-7; 13 bases align to TRBD2. V gave up 5 bases and J gave up 3 bases; unmatched junction bases: 11. The CDR3 is made up of 17 amino acids. CDR1 is SGHDT, CDR2 YYEEEE, per germline. CDR3 sequence reads: CASSFGLAGVVGYEQYF. CDR3 in DNA: TGTGCCAGCAGTTTCGGACTAGCGGGAGTCGTAGGCTACGAGCAGTACTTC.

This clone was seen once. The rearrangement joins TRBV28 to TRBJ2-1; D is perhaps TRBD2 (6 bases). The germline V and J ends were trimmed by 4 bases and 1 base, with 11 bases remaining between them. The germline V gene encodes CDR1 MDHEN and CDR2 SYDVKM. The CDR3 has 15 residues. CDR3 bases: TGTGCCAGCAGTTCAGGACTACCATCCTACAATGAGCAGTTCTTC. It translates to CASSSGLPSYNEQFF.

The gene calls are TRBV12-5 and TRBJ1-5; TRBD1 aligns across 7 bases. This CDR3 is 14 amino acids long. The V gene end was trimmed by 3 bases and the J gene end by 3 bases; junction bases not matched to a gene: 2. Germline lookup yields CDR1 LGHNT and CDR2 FRNRAP. CDR3 residues: CASGFGQANQPQHF. CDR3 in DNA: TGTGCTAGTGGTTTTGGACAGGCCAATCAGCCCCAGCATTTT.

The chain recombines TRBV5-1 with TRBJ2-5, with TRBD1 matching over 7 bases. The CDR3 length is 14 residues. V trimming: 3 bases; J trimming: 5 bases; junction bases outside the gene matches: 7. Germline V gene data show CDR1 as SGHRS and CDR2 as YFSETQ. CDR3 loop: CASSSGTASETQYF. The CDR3 nucleotides read TGCGCCAGCAGCTCCGGGACAGCATCTGAGACCCAGTACTTC.

V and J are TRBV27 and TRBJ2-2; D may be TRBD1 (5 bases). Germline V CDR1 and CDR2: MNHEY, SMNVEV (reference sequence). Deletions cut 2 bases from V and 0 bases from J, with 13 bases between. This CDR3 is built from 17 residues. CDR3 DNA sequence: TGTGCCAGCAGTTTAGGCCAGGGAATTGCGAACACCGGGGAGCTGTTTTTT. Translation gives CASSLGQGIANTGELFF.

The chain carries TRBV2 and TRBJ2-5; D is uncertain. With 2 bases removed from V and 5 bases from J, the gap between germline ends came to 12 bases. Germline CDR1 reads SNHLY; CDR2 reads FYNNEI. The CDR3 is 14 amino acids. The CDR3 is CASSEPEFLETQYF. In DNA, the CDR3 is TGTGCCAGCAGTGAACCGGAGTTCCTCGAGACCCAGTACTTC.

The J gene is TRBJ2-5, the V gene TRBV7-8; 8 bases are a match to TRBD2. J lost 9 bases, V lost 4 bases, and 10 bases had no gene match. Per germline, CDR1 SGHVS and CDR2 FQNEAQ. The CDR3 is 14 residues long. The CDR3 sequence is CASSSGLAQASQYF. The CDR3 coding sequence is TGTGCCAGCAGCTCCGGACTAGCCCAGGCGTCCCAGTACTTC.

The V gene is TRBV7-9, the J gene TRBJ2-7; 7 positions agree with TRBD2. Germline assignment: CDR1 SEHNR and CDR2 FQNEAQ (reference sequence). This CDR3 has 16 amino acids. V was pared by 5 bases and J by 5 bases, with 15 bases of the junction left unmatched. This CDR3 is CASSPTPAGRAHEQYF. In nucleotides, the CDR3 is TGTGCCAGCAGCCCTACCCCAGCGGGGAGAGCCCACGAGCAGTACTTC.

This rearrangement joins TRBV23-1 to TRBJ2-5; tentative D call: TRBD2 (6 bases). TRBV23-1 is identified as an open reading frame with a role that is uncertain. Trimming took off 0 bases at V and 5 bases at J, with 13 bases between the two ends. CDR3 length: 15 residues. CDR3 sequence reads: CASSQSYRGRETQYF. The CDR3 DNA reads as TGCGCCAGCAGTCAATCGTATCGGGGGAGGGAGACCCAGTACTTC.

V gene TRBV21-1 combines with J gene TRBJ1-2; TRBD1, the D gene given by the table, was not confirmed from the DNA. TRBV21-1 is a pseudogene. CDR3 length: 18 amino acids. This chain's CDR3 is CASSKALSQGGPNYGYTF. The DNA for the CDR3 is TGTGCCAGCAGCAAAGCGCTCTCGCAGGGGGGCCCCAACTATGGCTACACCTTC.

J is TRBJ2-1 and V is TRBV28; maybe TRBD1 (6 bases). This CDR3 comprises 14 residues. Germline CDR1 MDHEN, CDR2 SYDVKM. The V end was cut by 10 bases, the J end by 14 bases, with 27 bases between. The CDR3 sequence is CATRIPGQTKREFF. The DNA for the CDR3 is TGTGCCACCCGAATCCCGGGACAAACCAAACGGGAGTTCTTC.

The chain is built from TRBV25-1 and TRBJ1-1; 8 positions match TRBD1. The CDR3 has 17 amino acids. Per germline, CDR1 MGHDK and CDR2 SYGVNS. Losses at the gene ends were 6 bases for V and 5 bases for J; bases not matched to a gene: 17. CDR3 coding DNA: TGTGCCAGCAGGGAGGTGGCAGGGGGCGCGGAGGGTACTGAAGCTTTCTTT. Protein product: CASREVAGGAEGTEAFF.

The chain joins TRBV25-1 to TRBJ1-2; 10 positions agree with TRBD1. The germline V gene encodes CDR1 MGHDK and CDR2 SYGVNS. V lost 4 bases, J lost 5 bases, and 4 bases stayed unmatched. This CDR3 contains 14 residues. The CDR3 protein is CASSATGGAYGYTF. In nucleotides, the CDR3 is TGTGCCAGCAGTGCGACAGGGGGCGCGTATGGCTACACCTTC.

The V and J genes are TRBV6-1 and TRBJ1-1; no definite D call. V lost 6 bases and J lost 5, with 10 bases in between. The CDR3 is 12 amino acids. CDR1 MNHNS and CDR2 SASEGT come from the germline V gene. The CDR3 DNA reads TGTGCCAGCAGGTTCGATGAGACTGAAGCTTTCTTT. It codes for CASRFDETEAFF.